The T cell receptor (beta chain) under discussion was sequenced for a study of blood T cells in healthy people across ages. The trim removed 4 bases at V and 3 bases at J, leaving 12 bases unmatched. Germline assignment: CDR1 SGHRS and CDR2 YFSETQ. The CDR3 contains 16 residues. Donors were systemically healthy Caucasian individuals from Russia aged about 6 to 100 years. Each sample used at least 6.5 million PBMCs. A second about 6 to 12 cycle PCR used barcoded and J-beta primers. TCRdb re-derived calls from the 5' RACE reads in MiXCR, one entry per CDR3 protein. The sample consists of 750,000 to 950,000 distinct CDR3 sequences, 29% of them appearing once. Many counts were recorded for this clonotype. These same records also appear under a second study, on T cells of mothers and their children.

The receptor's source is a woman between 40 and 55 years old in good health. Sequences were obtained from blood. The V call is TRBV5-1, the J call TRBJ1-2; 7 positions agree with TRBD1. The CDR3 coding sequence is TGCGCCAGCAGCCCGGTTGGCAGGGGGACAGACTATGGCTACACCTTC. It encodes CASSPVGRGTDYGYTF. Complete variable domain (other parts from reference TRBV5-1 and TRBJ1-2): KAGVTQTPRYLIKTRGQQVTLSCSPISGHRSVSWYQQTPGQGLQFLFEYFSETQRNKGNFPGRFSGRQFSNSRSEMNVSTLELGDSALYLCASSPVGRGTDYGYTFGSGTRLTVV.